This T cell receptor beta chain emerged from a study of cytomegalovirus exposure and HLA in healthy donors. Study findings and constraints: Specificity for CMV antigens was confirmed in vitro for three of the CMV-associated chains.

With V trimmed by 7 bases and J by 2 bases, 2 bases remained unmatched. Germline CDR1 reads SQVTM; CDR2 reads ANQGSEA. The CDR3 is 11 residues long. As regards this clone: The target antigen is unknown.

Use of 60 Vbeta and 13 Jbeta primers characterized the PCR. Clones were read by immunoSEQ multiplex PCR, and TCRdb kept only the in-frame ones, dropping some. The sample has tens of thousands of clones; over 75% are singletons. The specimen was PBMCs. This receptor was identified in a male donor in good health and CMV-seropositive. The chain recombines TRBV29-1 with TRBJ2-7; 7 bases match TRBD2. Here the CDR3 reads CSGGTTYEQYF. In DNA, the CDR3 is TGCAGCGGCGGGACTACCTACGAGCAGTACTTC.